Listed below are T cell receptor beta chains from one sample, sequenced in a study of OX40 agonist ivuxolimab in advanced cancers. Assay: immunoSEQ multiplex PCR; the TCRdb copy retains only in-frame clones and omits some. The data contain 65,000 to 80,000 clones, 85% to 90% of them singletons. Sequencing was performed on CD4+ or CD8+ T cells sorted from blood, taken in a trial of the OX40 agonist ivuxolimab. The receptors stem from an adult with an advanced solid tumor such as melanoma, head and neck, liver or kidney cancer. CDR3s include the opening cysteine and the closing phenylalanine or tryptophan. Each record gives: clone size, V gene, J gene, D gene, CDR3 protein, CDR3 DNA. D genes are given only for firm matches. Size tells how often a clone was seen (once, few, many) or the class of an expanded clone, and some rows leave it out.

>few|TRBV5-1|TRBJ2-1|NA
CASSLAFGLGENEQFF
TGCGCCAGCAGCTTGGCGTTTGGGTTAGGGGAGAATGAGCAGTTCTTC
>NA|TRBV30|TRBJ2-5|NA
CACREGAETQYF
TGTGCCTGCCGGGAGGGGGCGGAGACCCAGTACTTC
>NA|TRBV18|TRBJ2-7|NA
CASSPGDEQYF
TGTGCCAGCTCACCAGGGGACGAGCAGTACTTC
>once|TRBV6-5|TRBJ2-2|NA
CASSYESVRTGELFF
TGTGCCAGCAGTTACGAGTCAGTCAGAACCGGGGAGCTGTTTTTT
>once|TRBV30|TRBJ1-5|NA
CAWSREGGPQHF
TGTGCCTGGAGTAGGGAAGGAGGGCCCCAGCATTTT
>NA|TRBV25-1|TRBJ2-5|TRBD2
CASSRAGAREAQYF
TGTGCGAGCAGTCGGGCGGGAGCGAGGGAGGCCCAGTACTTC
>NA|TRBV14|TRBJ1-1|NA
CASSQQRGYTEAFF
TGTGCCAGCAGCCAGCAGAGGGGCTACACTGAAGCTTTCTTT
>NA|TRBV7-2|TRBJ1-2|TRBD1
CASSLSRLFTGGYGYTF
TGTGCCAGCAGCTTATCACGTCTTTTCACAGGGGGCTATGGCTACACCTTC
>NA|TRBV29-1|TRBJ2-1|TRBD1
CSVEKGQGVSEQFF
TGCAGCGTTGAAAAGGGACAGGGGGTGAGTGAGCAGTTCTTC
>NA|TRBV5-4|TRBJ2-1|NA
CASSFVGRVDEQFF
TGTGCCAGCAGCTTCGTGGGCAGGGTCGATGAGCAGTTCTTC
>NA|TRBV18|TRBJ2-3|TRBD2
CASSPPLAGLSDTQYF
TGTGCCAGCTCACCACCACTAGCGGGGTTGTCAGATACGCAGTATTTT
>NA|TRBV11-2|TRBJ2-5|TRBD1
CASSPGTGETQYF
TGTGCCAGCAGCCCGGGGACAGGGGAGACCCAGTACTTC
>NA|TRBV6-5|TRBJ2-3|NA
CASSLGRSTDTQYF
TGTGCCAGCAGTTTGGGGCGAAGCACAGATACGCAGTATTTT
>NA|TRBV11-2|TRBJ1-2|NA
CASSPDTSYYGYTF
TGTGCCAGCAGCCCAGACACTTCTTACTATGGCTACACCTTC
>NA|TRBV7-3|TRBJ1-3|NA
CASSLTGLSGSTIYF
TGTGCCAGCAGCTTAACAGGCCTCTCTGGAAGCACCATATATTTT
>NA|TRBV7-9|TRBJ1-1|NA
CASSLPRGTEAFF
TGTGCCAGCAGCTTACCTAGAGGCACTGAAGCTTTCTTT
>NA|TRBV6-6|TRBJ2-6|NA
CASRRQASSGANVLTF
TGTGCCAGCAGGAGACAGGCTAGCTCTGGGGCCAACGTCCTGACTTTC
>NA|TRBV2|TRBJ2-7|NA
CASSSDVLGEQYF
TGTGCCAGCAGTTCGGACGTTTTGGGCGAGCAGTACTTC
>NA|TRBV7-3|TRBJ2-2|NA
CASSPGVFTGELFF
TGTGCCAGCAGCCCCGGAGTATTCACCGGGGAGCTGTTTTTT
>NA|TRBV5-6|TRBJ1-2|NA
CASSDWEANYGYTF
TGTGCCAGCAGCGATTGGGAAGCTAACTATGGCTACACCTTC
>NA|TRBV2|TRBJ2-7|NA
CASRLSSYEQYF
TGTGCCAGCAGATTGAGCTCCTACGAGCAGTACTTC
>NA|TRBV18|TRBJ2-1|TRBD1
CASYPGQGADEQFF
TGTGCCAGCTACCCGGGACAGGGGGCCGATGAGCAGTTCTTC
>NA|TRBV18|TRBJ1-1|NA
CASSPPSNSNTEAFF
TGTGCCAGCTCACCACCATCAAACTCGAACACTGAAGCTTTCTTT
>few|TRBV10-1|TRBJ1-2|TRBD1
CASSEGTGYGYTF
TGCGCCAGCAGTGAGGGGACAGGGTACGGCTACACCTTC
>NA|TRBV5-4|TRBJ1-3|NA
CASSLGPYSGNTIYF
TGTGCCAGCAGCTTGGGACCCTACTCTGGAAACACCATATATTTT
>NA|TRBV25-1|TRBJ2-1|NA
CASSELDRPSLIF
TGTGCCAGCAGTGAGCTCGACAGACCCTCTTTGATCTTC